The 24 T cell receptor beta chains presented below share a single source sample, sequenced in a study of blood T cell repertoires in COVID-19. TCRdb's copy holds only in-frame clones and misses some; the assay was immunoSEQ multiplex PCR. The repertoire holds about 81,000 clones, with 91% as singletons. Material for sequencing was peripheral blood. The source of these receptors is a woman aged 45-60 years in a cohort sampled during active COVID-19.

The chain recombines TRBV2 with TRBJ1-1, with D perhaps TRBD1 (5 bases). The CDR3 covers 14 residues. Trimming shortened V by 7 bases and J by 10 bases, and 22 bases separated the two germline ends. CDR1 is SNHLY and CDR2 is FYNNEI in the germline V gene. CDR3 nucleotide sequence: TGTGCCAGCACGGGACTTGCCGGGAATGGGATAGCTTTCTTT. Translated, it gives CASTGLAGNGIAFF.

The chain joins TRBV5-1 to TRBJ2-5, with D hard to call. Germline CDR1 SGHRS, CDR2 YFSETQ. With 4 bases removed from V and 7 bases from J, the gap between germline ends came to 8 bases. This CDR3 is built from 11 residues. CDR3 bases: TGCGCCAGCAGCGAATCCGGGACCCAGTACTTC. It is translated as CASSESGTQYF.

The V call is TRBV18, the J call TRBJ2-2; 9 bases agree with TRBD1. The CDR3 has 17 amino acids. V was clipped by 1 base and J by 0 bases; unmatched bases: 3. The V gene's germline CDR1 is KGHSH and CDR2 LQKENI. CDR3 amino acids: CASSPRDRGTNTGELFF. The CDR3 DNA is TGTGCCAGCTCACCACGCGACAGGGGGACGAACACCGGGGAGCTGTTTTTT.

The chain combines TRBV30 with TRBJ1-2; 7 bases align to TRBD1. Losses at the gene ends were 4 bases for V and 0 bases for J; bases not matched to a gene: 2. The CDR3 sequence is 13 residues long. Germline CDR1 and CDR2: GTSNPN and SVGIG (reference sequence). This CDR3 is CAWKGQPNYGYTF. The CDR3 DNA follows: TGTGCCTGGAAGGGACAGCCTAACTATGGCTACACCTTC.

V usage is TRBV10-3 and J usage is TRBJ1-1; no firm D call. The CDR3 loop spans 11 amino acids. Trimming removed 10 bases at V and 1 base at J, with 7 bases between. The germline gives CDR1 ENHRY, CDR2 SYGVKD. CDR3 in DNA: TGTGCCACCCTAGAGAACACTGAAGCTTTCTTT. This gives the protein CATLENTEAFF.

The V gene is TRBV5-4, the J gene TRBJ1-1, with 8 bases matching TRBD1. V dropped 7 bases and J dropped 0; count of bases not matched to a gene: 5. The germline V gene has CDR1 SGHNT and CDR2 YYREEE (reference sequence). The CDR3 covers 14 residues. CDR3 in amino acids: CASGQGPMNTEAFF. CDR3 DNA sequence: TGTGCCAGCGGACAGGGCCCAATGAACACTGAAGCTTTCTTT.

A note on this clone: The sample holds other DNA sequences that translate to the same CDR3. V usage is TRBV3-1 (or the pseudogene TRBV3-2) and J usage is TRBJ1-1; TRBD1 aligns across 7 bases. CDR1 is LGHDT, CDR2 YNNKEL, per germline (reference sequence). After removal of 3 bases from V and 1 base from J, the junction contained 2 bases not matched to a gene. The CDR3 is made up of 14 amino acids. CDR3 DNA: TGTGCCAGCAGCCAGACAGGGTGGAACACTGAAGCTTTCTTT. This translates into CASSQTGWNTEAFF.

This clone was counted only a few times. This sequence joins TRBV10-2 and TRBJ2-3; weak D call: TRBD1 (5 bases). This CDR3 has 14 residues. V lost 7 bases and J lost 1, with 12 bases in between. Germline CDR1 reads WSHSY; CDR2 reads SAAADI. The CDR3 DNA reads as TGCGCCAGCACACCAGGGCGTCGCACAGATACGCAGTATTTT. Translated, it gives CASTPGRRTDTQYF.

The J gene is TRBJ2-1, the V gene TRBV5-1; 8 bases match TRBD2. The germline CDR1 and CDR2 sequences are SGHRS and YFSETQ. The CDR3 contains 15 residues. V lost 4 bases to trimming and J lost 6 bases; unmatched junction nucleotides: 9. The CDR3 region is CASSPWTSTRNEQFF. CDR3 nucleotides: TGCGCCAGCAGCCCTTGGACTAGCACCCGCAATGAGCAGTTCTTC.

The chain joins TRBV11-2 to TRBJ1-1, with D uncertain. The length of the CDR3 is 13 residues. Germline V gene lookup returns CDR1 SGHAT and CDR2 FQNNGV. Between the trimmed V and J ends, which lost 0 bases and 1 base, there was a span of 3 bases. CDR3 amino acids: CASSLDWNTEAFF. Written as DNA, the CDR3 is TGTGCCAGCAGCTTAGACTGGAACACTGAAGCTTTCTTT.

This clone has just a few counts. The chain joins TRBV7-2 to TRBJ2-7; no clear D. CDR3 length: 13 amino acids. Germline assignment: CDR1 SGHTA and CDR2 FQGNSA. Deletions cut 3 bases from V and 8 bases from J, with 14 bases between. In DNA form, the CDR3 reads TGTGCCAGCAGCTTTCACGGAACTACGAAGCAGTACTTC. Protein product: CASSFHGTTKQYF. The whole variable domain, remainder taken from reference TRBV7-2 and TRBJ2-7, is GAGVSQSPSNKVTEKGKDVELRCDPISGHTALYWYRQSLGQGLEFLIYFQGNSAPDKSGLPSDRFSAERTGGSVSTLTIQRTQQEDSAVYLCASSFHGTTKQYFGPGTRLTVT.

This clone occurred once. The chain has TRBV28 and TRBJ2-7; 10 bases fit TRBD1. The junction had 7 bases not matched to a gene; V was cut back by 5 bases and J by 6 bases. The CDR3 is made up of 14 amino acids. Germline-derived CDR1 and CDR2 are MDHEN and SYDVKM. The DNA of the CDR3 is TGTGCCAGCAGTCTACAGACAGGGGGCTTCGAGCAGTACTTC. Its translation is CASSLQTGGFEQYF.

The chain is built from TRBV4-2 and TRBJ2-2, with 10 bases fitting TRBD2. The CDR3 covers 16 residues. Germline CDR1 and CDR2: LGHNA and YNFKEQ. The V and J ends lost 0 bases and 6 bases, in that order; junction bases with no gene match: 4. In DNA, the CDR3 is TGTGCCAGCAGCCAAGAGCAAAGCGGGAGGGCCGGGGAGCTGTTTTTT. The encoded protein is CASSQEQSGRAGELFF.

V is TRBV24-1 and J is TRBJ2-7, with TRBD1 identical over 7 bases. From germline, CDR1 is KGHDR and CDR2 SFDVKD. The length of the CDR3 is 13 residues. With V trimmed by 4 bases and J by 3 bases, 2 bases remained unmatched. The CDR3 protein is CATSEGQHYEQYF. The CDR3 DNA is TGTGCCACCAGTGAGGGACAGCACTACGAGCAGTACTTC.

The chain joins TRBV5-1 to TRBJ2-1; 12 bases map to TRBD2. Germline-derived CDR1 and CDR2 are SGHRS and YFSETQ. CDR3 size: 17 residues. Trimming removed 4 bases from V and 8 bases from J; junction bases left unmatched: 13. The CDR3 protein is CASSRLASGGATDEQFF. The DNA for the CDR3 is TGCGCCAGCAGCCGACTAGCTAGCGGGGGGGCGACGGATGAGCAGTTCTTC.

V gene TRBV5-4 combines with J gene TRBJ1-2; D is uncertain. Germline CDR1 reads SGHNT; CDR2 reads YYREEE (reference sequence). This CDR3 region has 13 residues. V shed 5 bases and J shed 3 bases, with 11 bases lying between them. The DNA for the CDR3 is TGTGCCAGCAGGGAAGGAGAGGACTATGGCTACACCTTC. Translating gives CASREGEDYGYTF.

The rearrangement joins TRBV30 to TRBJ1-4; D unclear. The V and J ends lost 1 base and 7 bases respectively, with 25 bases between them. The CDR3 runs 18 residues. Germline CDR1 is GTSNPN and CDR2 is SVGIG (reference sequence). The CDR3 sequence is CAWSAIANRDVSGEKLFF. The DNA of the CDR3 is TGTGCCTGGAGTGCCATTGCGAATAGAGATGTATCGGGTGAAAAACTGTTTTTT.

The chain has TRBV19 and TRBJ2-3; D might be TRBD1 (5 bases). Germline V CDR1 and CDR2: LNHDA, SQIVND (reference sequence). Trimming left V 6 bases short and J 4 bases short, with 14 bases between. The CDR3 consists of 14 residues. CDR3 nucleotide sequence: TGTGCCAGTAGAACCGGTCAGGGCGCAGATACGCAGTATTTT. Protein product: CASRTGQGADTQYF. Filled out from reference TRBV19 and TRBJ2-3, the complete variable domain reads DGGITQSPKYLFRKEGQNVTLSCEQNLNHDAMYWYRQDPGQGLRLIYYSQIVNDFQKGDIAEGYSVSREKKESFPLTVTSAQKNPTAFYLCASRTGQGADTQYFGPGTRLTVL.

The chain uses TRBV6-2 or TRBV6-3 and TRBJ1-2; possible D gene TRBD1, 6 bases. Germline V gene lookup returns CDR1 MNHEY and CDR2 SVGEGT. The CDR3 runs to 14 residues. The ends were cut back, 2 bases at V and 7 bases at J, with 14 bases in the middle. DNA for the CDR3: TGTGCCAGCAGTTACGGCACAGGGAGGGTTGGCTACACCTTC. Encoded protein: CASSYGTGRVGYTF.

The V call is TRBV18, the J call TRBJ2-7; D possibly corresponds to TRBD2 (5 bases). CDR3 length: 14 residues. Germline CDR1 and CDR2: KGHSH and LQKENI. The V gene lost 5 bases and the J gene lost 4 bases, with 15 bases spanning the gap. The CDR3 region has the DNA TGTGCCAGCTCAGTCCCTAGCTTTCCGTACGAGCAGTACTTC. This gives the protein CASSVPSFPYEQYF.

The V and J genes are TRBV15 and TRBJ2-3; D gene unclear. Germline assignment: CDR1 LNHNV and CDR2 YYDKDF (reference sequence). Between the trimmed V and J ends, which lost 2 bases and 2 bases, there was a span of 11 bases. This CDR3 region has 15 residues. The CDR3 DNA follows: TGTGCCACCAGCAGAAGACAAATTCTCACAGATACGCAGTATTTT. It translates to CATSRRQILTDTQYF.

The chain joins TRBV19 to TRBJ1-2, with D perhaps TRBD1 (5 bases). Germline CDR1 LNHDA, CDR2 SQIVND (reference sequence). CDR3 length equals 15 residues. V lost 4 bases, J lost 5 bases, and 17 bases lay in between. CDR3 coding DNA: TGTGCCAGTAGTACTAATGCAATGACAGCGTATGGCTACACCTTC. Translated: CASSTNAMTAYGYTF.

The rearrangement joins TRBV28 to TRBJ1-6; D call uncertain. Germline CDR1 and CDR2: MDHEN and SYDVKM. The CDR3 runs 16 residues. Trimming pared 1 base from V and 5 bases from J, leaving 12 bases between. The CDR3 sequence: CASSLSPNFNNSPLHF. CDR3 DNA: TGTGCCAGCAGTTTATCCCCCAACTTTAATAATTCACCCCTCCACTTT.

The genes are TRBV10-2 and TRBJ2-7, with TRBD1 matching over 10 bases. The CDR3 is 13 amino acids. Germline-derived CDR1 and CDR2 are WSHSY and SAAADI. After removal of 4 bases from V and 7 bases from J, the junction contained 4 bases not matched to a gene. The CDR3 DNA follows: TGCGCCAGCAGTGGACAGGGGGCGGGAGAGCAGTACTTC. This translates into CASSGQGAGEQYF.